This TCR beta chain was retrieved from a study of T cell repertoires in cytomegalovirus infection. Losses at the gene ends were 10 bases for V and 4 bases for J; bases not matched to a gene: 1. From germline, CDR1 is LNHDA and CDR2 SQIVND (reference sequence). The CDR3 consists of 11 residues. TCRdb re-called the reads through MiXCR, storing one row per CDR3 protein. The sample includes hundreds of thousands of distinct CDR3 sequences, about 33% of them seen just once. Comments on this clonotype: The antigen remains unidentified.

This receptor was obtained from a human donor in good health (CMV status not recorded). Some clones in this sample may be carry-over from other donors' samples. The V gene is TRBV19, the J gene TRBJ2-1; the match to TRBD2 covers 7 bases. Sequenced here: cultured CD8+ T cells from PBMCs, sampled from culture after CMV antigen stimulation. DNA of the CDR3: TGTGCCACGCGGGAGTACAATGAGCAGTTCTTC. Residues: CATREYNEQFF.